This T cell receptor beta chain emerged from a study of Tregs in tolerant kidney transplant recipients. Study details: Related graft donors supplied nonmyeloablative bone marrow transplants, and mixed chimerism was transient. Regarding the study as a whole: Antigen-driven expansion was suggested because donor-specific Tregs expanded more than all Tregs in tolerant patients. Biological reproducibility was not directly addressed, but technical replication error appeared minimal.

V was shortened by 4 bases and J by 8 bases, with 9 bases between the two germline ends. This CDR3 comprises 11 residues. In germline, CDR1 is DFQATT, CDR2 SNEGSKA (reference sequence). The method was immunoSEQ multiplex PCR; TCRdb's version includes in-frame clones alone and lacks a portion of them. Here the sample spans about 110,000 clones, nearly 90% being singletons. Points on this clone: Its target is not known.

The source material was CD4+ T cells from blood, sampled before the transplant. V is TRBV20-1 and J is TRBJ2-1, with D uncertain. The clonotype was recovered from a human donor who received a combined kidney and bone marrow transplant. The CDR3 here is CSAKREHEQFF. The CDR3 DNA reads TGCAGTGCTAAAAGAGAACATGAGCAGTTCTTC.